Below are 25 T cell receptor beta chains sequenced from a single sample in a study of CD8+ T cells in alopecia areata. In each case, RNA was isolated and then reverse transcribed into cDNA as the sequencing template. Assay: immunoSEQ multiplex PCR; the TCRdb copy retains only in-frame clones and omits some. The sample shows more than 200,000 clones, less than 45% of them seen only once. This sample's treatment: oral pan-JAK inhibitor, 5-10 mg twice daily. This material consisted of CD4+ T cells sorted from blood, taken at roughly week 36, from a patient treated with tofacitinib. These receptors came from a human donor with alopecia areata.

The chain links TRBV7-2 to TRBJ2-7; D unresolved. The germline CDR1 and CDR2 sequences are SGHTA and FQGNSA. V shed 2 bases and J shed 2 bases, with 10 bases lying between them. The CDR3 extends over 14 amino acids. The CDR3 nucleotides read TGTGCCAGCAGCTTAACCGGATTACCCTACGAGCAGTACTTC. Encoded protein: CASSLTGLPYEQYF.

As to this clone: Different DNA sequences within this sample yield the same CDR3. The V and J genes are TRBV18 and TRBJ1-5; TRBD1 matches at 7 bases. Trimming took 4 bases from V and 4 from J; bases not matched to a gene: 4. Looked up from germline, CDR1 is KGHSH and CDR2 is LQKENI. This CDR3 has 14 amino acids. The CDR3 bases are TGTGCCAGCTCACTACAGGGGAGAAATCAGCCCCAGCATTTT. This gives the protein CASSLQGRNQPQHF. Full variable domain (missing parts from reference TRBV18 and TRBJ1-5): NAGVMQNPRHLVRRRGQEARLRCSPMKGHSHVYWYRQLPEEGLKFMVYLQKENIIDESGMPKERFSAEFPKEGPSILRIQQVVRGDSAAYFCASSLQGRNQPQHFGDGTRLSIL.

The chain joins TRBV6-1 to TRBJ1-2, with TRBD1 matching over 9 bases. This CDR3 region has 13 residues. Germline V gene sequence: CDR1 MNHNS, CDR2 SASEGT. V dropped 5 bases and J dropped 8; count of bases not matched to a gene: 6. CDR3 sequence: CASSQTGTGGYTF. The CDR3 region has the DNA TGTGCCAGCAGTCAAACCGGGACAGGGGGCTACACCTTC.

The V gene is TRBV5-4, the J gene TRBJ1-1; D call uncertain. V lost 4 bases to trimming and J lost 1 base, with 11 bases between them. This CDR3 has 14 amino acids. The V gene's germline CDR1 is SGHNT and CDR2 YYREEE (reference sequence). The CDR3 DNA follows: TGTGCCAGCAGCCCCGTTGGGGAGAACACTGAAGCTTTCTTT. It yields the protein CASSPVGENTEAFF. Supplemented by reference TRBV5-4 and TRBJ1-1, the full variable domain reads ETGVTQSPTHLIKTRGQQVTLRCSSQSGHNTVSWYQQALGQGPQFIFQYYREEENGRGNFPPRFSGLQFPNYSSELNVNALELDDSALYLCASSPVGENTEAFFGQGTRLTVV.

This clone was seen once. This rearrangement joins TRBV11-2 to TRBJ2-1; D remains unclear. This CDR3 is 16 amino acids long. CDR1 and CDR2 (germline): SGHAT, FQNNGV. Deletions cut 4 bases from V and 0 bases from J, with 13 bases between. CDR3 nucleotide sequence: TGTGCCAGCAGCTCCAAACCCGCTAGCTCCTACAATGAGCAGTTCTTC. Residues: CASSSKPASSYNEQFF.

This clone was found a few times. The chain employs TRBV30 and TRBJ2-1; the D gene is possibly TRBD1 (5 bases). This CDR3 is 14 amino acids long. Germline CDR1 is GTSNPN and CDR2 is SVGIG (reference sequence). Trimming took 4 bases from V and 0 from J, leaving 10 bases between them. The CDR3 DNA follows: TGTGCCTGGATGACCAGGGCCTCCTACAATGAGCAGTTCTTC. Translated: CAWMTRASYNEQFF.

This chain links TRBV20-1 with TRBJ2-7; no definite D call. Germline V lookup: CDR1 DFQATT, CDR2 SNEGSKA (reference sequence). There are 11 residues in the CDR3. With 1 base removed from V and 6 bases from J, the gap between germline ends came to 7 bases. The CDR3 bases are TGCAGTGCTAGAGTAGACGGCGAGCAGTACTTC. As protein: CSARVDGEQYF.

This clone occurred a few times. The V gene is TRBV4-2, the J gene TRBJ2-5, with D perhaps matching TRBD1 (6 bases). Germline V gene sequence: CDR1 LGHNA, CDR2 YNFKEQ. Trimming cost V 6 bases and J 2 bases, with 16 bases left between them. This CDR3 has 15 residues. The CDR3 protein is CASRGGAGEQETQYF. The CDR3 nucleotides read TGTGCCAGCAGGGGCGGAGCAGGGGAGCAAGAGACCCAGTACTTC.

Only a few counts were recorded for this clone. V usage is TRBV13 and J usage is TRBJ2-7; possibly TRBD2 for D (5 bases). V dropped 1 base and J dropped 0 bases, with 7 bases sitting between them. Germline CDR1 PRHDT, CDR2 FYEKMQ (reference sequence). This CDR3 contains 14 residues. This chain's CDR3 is CASSLDGDSYEQYF. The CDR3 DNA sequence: TGTGCCAGCAGCTTAGACGGGGACTCCTACGAGCAGTACTTC.

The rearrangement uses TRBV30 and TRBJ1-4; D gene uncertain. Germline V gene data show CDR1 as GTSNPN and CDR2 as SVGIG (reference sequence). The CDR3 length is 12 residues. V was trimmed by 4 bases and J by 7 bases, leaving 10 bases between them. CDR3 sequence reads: CAWTGRGEKLFF. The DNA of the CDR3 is TGTGCCTGGACGGGAAGAGGTGAAAAACTGTTTTTT. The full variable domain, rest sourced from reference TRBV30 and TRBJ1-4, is SQTIHQWPATLVQPVGSPLSLECTVEGTSNPNLYWYRQAAGRGLQLLFYSVGIGQISSEVPQNLSASRPQDRQFILSSKKLLLSDSGFYLCAWTGRGEKLFFGSGTQLSVL.

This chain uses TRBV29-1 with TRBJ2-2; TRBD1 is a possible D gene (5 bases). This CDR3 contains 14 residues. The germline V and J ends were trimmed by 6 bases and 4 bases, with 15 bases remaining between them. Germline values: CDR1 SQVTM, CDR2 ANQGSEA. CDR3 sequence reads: CSVGQAPSTGELFF. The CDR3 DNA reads TGCAGCGTAGGACAAGCGCCCAGCACCGGGGAGCTGTTTTTT.

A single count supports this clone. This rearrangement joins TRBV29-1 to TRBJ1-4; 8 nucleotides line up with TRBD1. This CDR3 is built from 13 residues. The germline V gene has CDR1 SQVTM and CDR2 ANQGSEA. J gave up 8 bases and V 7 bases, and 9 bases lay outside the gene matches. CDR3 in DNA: TGCAGCGCAAGACAGGGGTCGAGGGAAAAACTGTTTTTT. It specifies CSARQGSREKLFF.

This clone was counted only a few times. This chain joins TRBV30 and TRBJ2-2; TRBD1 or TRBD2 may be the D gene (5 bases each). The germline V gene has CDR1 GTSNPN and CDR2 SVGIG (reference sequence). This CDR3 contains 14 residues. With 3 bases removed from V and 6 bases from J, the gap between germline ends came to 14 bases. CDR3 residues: CAWRRDLTPGELFF. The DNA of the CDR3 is TGTGCCTGGAGACGGGACCTTACTCCCGGGGAGCTGTTTTTT.

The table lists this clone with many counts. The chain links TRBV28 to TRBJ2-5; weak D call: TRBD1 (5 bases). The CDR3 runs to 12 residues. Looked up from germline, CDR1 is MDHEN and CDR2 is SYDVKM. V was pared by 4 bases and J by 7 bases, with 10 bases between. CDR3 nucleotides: TGTGCCAGCAGTTGGGGCGTGGCGACCCAGTACTTC. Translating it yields CASSWGVATQYF. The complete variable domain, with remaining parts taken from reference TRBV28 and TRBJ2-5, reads DVKVTQSSRYLVKRTGEKVFLECVQDMDHENMFWYRQDPGLGLRLIYFSYDVKMKEKGDIPEGYSVSREKKERFSLILESASTNQTSMYLCASSWGVATQYFGPGTRLLVL.

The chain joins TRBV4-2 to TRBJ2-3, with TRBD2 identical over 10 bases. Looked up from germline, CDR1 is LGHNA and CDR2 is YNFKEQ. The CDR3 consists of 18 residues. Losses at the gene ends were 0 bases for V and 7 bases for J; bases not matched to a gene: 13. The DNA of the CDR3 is TGTGCCAGCAGCCAAGAAAGAGCGGGAGGGCCATTAGGTTATACGCAGTATTTT. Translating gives CASSQERAGGPLGYTQYF.

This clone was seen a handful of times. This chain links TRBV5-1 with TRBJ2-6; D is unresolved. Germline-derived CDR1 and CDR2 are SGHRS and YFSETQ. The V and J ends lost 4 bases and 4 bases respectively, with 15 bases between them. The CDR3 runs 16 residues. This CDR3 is CASSPSPVAGANVLTF. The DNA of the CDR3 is TGCGCCAGCAGCCCCAGCCCGGTGGCCGGGGCCAACGTCCTGACTTTC.

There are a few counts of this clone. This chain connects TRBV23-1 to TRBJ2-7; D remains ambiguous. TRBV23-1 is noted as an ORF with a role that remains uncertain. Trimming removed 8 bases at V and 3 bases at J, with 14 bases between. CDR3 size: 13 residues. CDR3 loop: CASARTEIYEQYF. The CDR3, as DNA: TGCGCCAGCGCCAGGACCGAAATCTACGAGCAGTACTTC.

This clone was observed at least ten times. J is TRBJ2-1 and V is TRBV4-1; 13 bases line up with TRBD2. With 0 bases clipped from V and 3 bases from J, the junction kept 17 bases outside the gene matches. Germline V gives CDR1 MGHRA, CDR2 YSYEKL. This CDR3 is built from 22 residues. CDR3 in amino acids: CASSQDSPRGLAGASRYNEQFF. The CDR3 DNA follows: TGCGCCAGCAGCCAAGATTCCCCCCGAGGACTAGCGGGAGCGTCCCGCTACAATGAGCAGTTCTTC.

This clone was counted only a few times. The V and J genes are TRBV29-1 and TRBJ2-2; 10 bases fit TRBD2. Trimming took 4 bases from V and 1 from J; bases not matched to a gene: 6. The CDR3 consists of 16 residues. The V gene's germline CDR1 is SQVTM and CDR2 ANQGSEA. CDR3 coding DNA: TGCAGCGTTGCCGGACTAGCGGATAAGAACACCGGGGAGCTGTTTTTT. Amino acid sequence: CSVAGLADKNTGELFF.

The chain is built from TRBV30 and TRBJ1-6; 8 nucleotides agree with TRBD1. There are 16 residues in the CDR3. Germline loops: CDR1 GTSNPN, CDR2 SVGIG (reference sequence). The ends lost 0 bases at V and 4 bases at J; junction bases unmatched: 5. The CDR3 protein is CAWSVTDRGYNSPLHF. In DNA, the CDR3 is TGTGCCTGGAGTGTGACCGACAGGGGATATAATTCACCCCTCCACTTT.

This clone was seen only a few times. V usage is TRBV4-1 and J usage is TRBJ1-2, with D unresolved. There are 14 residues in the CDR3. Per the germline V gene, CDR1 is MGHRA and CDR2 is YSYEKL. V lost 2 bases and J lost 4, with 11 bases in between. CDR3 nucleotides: TGCGCCAGCAGCCAAATGGTTGGGTTCTATGGCTACACCTTC. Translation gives CASSQMVGFYGYTF.

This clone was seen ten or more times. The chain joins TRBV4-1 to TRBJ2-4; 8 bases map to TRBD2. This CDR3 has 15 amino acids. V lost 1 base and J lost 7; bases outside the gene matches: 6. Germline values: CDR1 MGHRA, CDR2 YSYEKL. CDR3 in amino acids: CASSQGQAGVNIQYF. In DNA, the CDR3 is TGCGCCAGCAGCCAAGGTCAAGCGGGAGTCAACATTCAGTACTTC.

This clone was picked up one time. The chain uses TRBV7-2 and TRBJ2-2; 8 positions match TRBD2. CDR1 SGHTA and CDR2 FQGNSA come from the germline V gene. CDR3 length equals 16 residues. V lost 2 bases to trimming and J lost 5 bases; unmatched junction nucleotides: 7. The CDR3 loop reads CASSLLPSGSTGELFF. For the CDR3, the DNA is TGTGCCAGCAGCTTATTGCCTAGCGGGTCGACCGGGGAGCTGTTTTTT.

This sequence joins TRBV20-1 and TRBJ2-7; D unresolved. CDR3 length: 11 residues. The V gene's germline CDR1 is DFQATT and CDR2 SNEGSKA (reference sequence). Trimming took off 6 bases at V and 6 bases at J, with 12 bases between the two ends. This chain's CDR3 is CSARSYGEQYF. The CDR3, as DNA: TGCAGTGCCCGTTCCTACGGCGAGCAGTACTTC.

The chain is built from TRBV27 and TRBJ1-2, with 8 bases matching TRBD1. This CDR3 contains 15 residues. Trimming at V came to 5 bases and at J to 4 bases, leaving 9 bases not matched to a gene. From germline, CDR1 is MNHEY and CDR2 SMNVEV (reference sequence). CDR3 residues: CASSRQGNFGYGYTF. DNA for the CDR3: TGTGCCAGCAGTAGACAGGGGAACTTCGGCTATGGCTACACCTTC.